These 24 T cell receptor beta chains were sequenced from one sample in a study of regulatory T cells in long-lasting Graves disease. Assembly of TCR beta libraries relied on iRepertoire HTBI primers together with Arm-PCR of CDR3 regions. TCRdb recomputed calls from the multiplex PCR reads with MiXCR, one row per CDR3 protein. The data contain hundreds of thousands of distinct CDR3 sequences, approximately 12% of them seen just once; the ten biggest clones take up more than 8.5%. As to time point: newly diagnosed GD, antithyroid drugs for less than 3 months. From RNA extracted from PBMCs, the TCR library was made. The same sample was also studied in work on T cells in Graves' hyperthyroidism and ophthalmopathy.

This specimen consisted of peripheral blood mononuclear cells (PBMCs), obtained at new diagnosis, from a patient treated with antithyroid drugs. The source is a man aged 25 to 45 with Graves disease.

This clonotype has just one count. This rearrangement joins TRBV7-9 to TRBJ2-1; D gene unclear. Per germline, CDR1 SEHNR and CDR2 FQNEAQ (reference sequence). Trimming cost V 5 bases and J 1 base, with 18 bases left between them. This CDR3 is built from 17 residues. Written as DNA, the CDR3 is TGTGCCAGCAGCCAACCGGTTTTTATCAGTTCCTACAATGAGCAGTTCTTC. Protein product: CASSQPVFISSYNEQFF.

This clonotype was picked up many times. The chain joins TRBV29-1 to TRBJ2-4; D tentatively reads TRBD1 or TRBD2 (5 bases each). With 4 bases removed from V and 2 bases from J, the gap between germline ends came to 15 bases. CDR1 SQVTM and CDR2 ANQGSEA come from the germline V gene. This CDR3 region has 15 residues. CDR3 DNA: TGCAGCGTTGGAGGGGTTTTTGGAACCAAAAACATTCAGTACTTC. Protein: CSVGGVFGTKNIQYF.

Many counts were recorded for this clonotype. The gene calls are TRBV6-1 and TRBJ2-7; D might be TRBD1 (6 bases). Looked up from germline, CDR1 is MNHNS and CDR2 is SASEGT. The V end lost 2 bases, the J end lost 4 bases, and 12 bases lay between the germline ends. The CDR3 sequence is 14 residues long. CDR3 in amino acids: CASSEQGIVYEQYF. The DNA of the CDR3 is TGTGCCAGCAGTGAACAGGGGATCGTTTACGAGCAGTACTTC.

This clonotype was observed many times. The rearrangement links TRBV12-3 or TRBV12-4 to TRBJ2-7; 7 nucleotides match TRBD2. The CDR3 runs to 13 residues. V lost 5 bases and J lost 6; bases outside the gene matches: 7. The CDR3 sequence: CASSTGGLGEQYF. The DNA of the CDR3 is TGTGCCAGCAGTACCGGGGGGTTGGGCGAGCAGTACTTC.

V usage is TRBV20-1 and J usage is TRBJ2-5; tentatively, D is TRBD1 or TRBD2 (5 bases each). The CDR3 is 15 amino acids. The germline V gene encodes CDR1 DFQATT and CDR2 SNEGSKA (reference sequence). V shed 1 base and J shed 2 bases, with 14 bases lying between them. The CDR3 loop is CSARGLRGPQETQYF. CDR3 sequence (DNA): TGCAGTGCTAGAGGGCTGAGGGGACCACAAGAGACCCAGTACTTC.

The V call is TRBV5-1, the J call TRBJ1-2, with 11 nucleotides matching TRBD1. Germline V gene data show CDR1 as SGHRS and CDR2 as YFSETQ. The CDR3 is 13 amino acids. With V trimmed by 3 bases and J by 8 bases, 3 bases remained unmatched. DNA for the CDR3: TGCGCCAGCAGCTGGACAGGGGGCGTAGGCTACACCTTC. Its translation: CASSWTGGVGYTF.

This clonotype was detected many times. The chain links TRBV24-1 to TRBJ2-2, with D maybe TRBD2 (6 bases). Trimming cost V 4 bases and J 3 bases, with 8 bases left between them. This CDR3 spans 14 amino acids. In germline, CDR1 is KGHDR, CDR2 SFDVKD. CDR3 sequence (DNA): TGTGCCACCAGTGAACAGCGGGACACCGGGGAGCTGTTTTTT. Translation gives CATSEQRDTGELFF.

The chain uses TRBV10-3 and TRBJ1-1; the D gene is possibly TRBD1 (5 bases). V lost 3 bases and J lost 4, with 12 bases in between. The V gene's germline CDR1 is ENHRY and CDR2 SYGVKD. The CDR3 is 14 amino acids. Here the CDR3 reads CAISDATGGTEAFF. In nucleotides, the CDR3 is TGTGCCATCAGTGACGCAACCGGGGGCACTGAAGCTTTCTTT.

Concerning this clonotype: It may be a read error: a sequence one base away is much more abundant. The conserved phenylalanine or tryptophan is not found at the CDR3 terminus, so this likely reflects a read error. The chain carries TRBV29-1 and TRBJ2-1; TRBD2 matches at 8 bases. The CDR3 contains 13 residues. Germline V gene sequence: CDR1 SQVTM, CDR2 ANQGSEA. V trimming: 8 bases; J trimming: 5 bases; junction bases outside the gene matches: 8. The CDR3 loop reads CSISWGLDNEQFS. The CDR3 DNA sequence: TGCAGCATTAGTTGGGGACTAGACAATGAGCAGTTCTCC.

About this clonotype itself: This may stem from a read error, because a much larger clone lies one nucleotide away. The rearrangement uses TRBV2 and TRBJ2-3; 7 positions agree with TRBD1. The V and J ends lost 5 bases and 4 bases, in that order; junction bases with no gene match: 9. The germline V gene has CDR1 SNHLY and CDR2 FYNNEI. This CDR3 is 15 amino acids long. The CDR3 spells CASSSHRGSADTQYF. The CDR3, as DNA: TGTGCCAGCAGTTCTCACAGGGGTAGCGCAGATACGCAGTATTTT. Together with reference TRBV2 and TRBJ2-3, the CDR3 gives the full variable domain: EPEVTQTPSHQVTQMGQEVILRCVPISNHLYFYWYRQILGQKVEFLVSFYNNEISEKSEIFDDQFSVERPDGSNFTLKIRSTKLEDSAMYFCASSSHRGSADTQYFGPGTRLTVL.

The table lists this clonotype with many counts. V usage is TRBV10-3 and J usage is TRBJ2-5, with D possibly being TRBD1 or TRBD2 (5 bases each). The CDR3 consists of 13 residues. Trimming took off 2 bases at V and 4 bases at J, with 8 bases between the two ends. Germline CDR1 reads ENHRY; CDR2 reads SYGVKD. The CDR3 bases are TGTGCCATCAGTGAGGGTGGGGGAGAGACCCAGTACTTC. It translates to CAISEGGGETQYF.

This rearrangement joins TRBV7-8 to TRBJ1-5; D ambiguous. V gave up 2 bases and J gave up 6 bases, with 8 bases separating them. Per germline, CDR1 SGHVS and CDR2 FQNEAQ. CDR3 size: 13 residues. The CDR3 DNA is TGTGCCAGCAGCTTAACGGCTGGTCAGCCCCAGCATTTT. Its protein product is CASSLTAGQPQHF.

This clonotype was seen many times. The chain uses TRBV7-9 and TRBJ1-1, with D unresolved. Germline CDR1 SEHNR, CDR2 FQNEAQ (reference sequence). Trimming removed 1 base at V and 8 bases at J, with 14 bases between. The CDR3 has 14 amino acids. The chain's CDR3 is CASSLVVGLREAFF. CDR3 coding DNA: TGTGCCAGCAGCTTAGTTGTGGGTTTAAGGGAAGCTTTCTTT.

The chain carries TRBV7-3 and TRBJ1-2; D ambiguous. The germline V and J ends were trimmed by 9 bases and 0 bases, with 11 bases remaining between them. The CDR3 covers 13 residues. Germline-derived CDR1 and CDR2 are SGHTA and FQGTGA. The CDR3 DNA is TGTGCCAGAGATGGTCGATCTAACTATGGCTACACCTTC. It yields the protein CARDGRSNYGYTF. Full variable domain (remainder filled in from reference TRBV7-3 and TRBJ1-2): GAGVSQTPSNKVTEKGKYVELRCDPISGHTALYWYRQSLGQGPEFLIYFQGTGAADDSGLPNDRFFAVRPEGSVSTLKIQRTERGDSAVYLCARDGRSNYGYTFGSGTRLTVV.

This clonotype was recorded at least ten times. The rearrangement uses TRBV5-1 and TRBJ2-1; 13 nucleotides align to TRBD2. Per germline, CDR1 SGHRS and CDR2 YFSETQ. CDR3 length: 17 amino acids. The J segment lost 9 bases and the V segment lost 3 bases, leaving 12 bases of the junction unmatched. In DNA form, the CDR3 reads TGCGCCAGCAGCTGGCCACTAGCGGGAGGGCCGTCGGGTGAGCAGTTCTTC. Encoded protein: CASSWPLAGGPSGEQFF.

This clonotype appeared a few times. At one boundary the junction diverges from the germline segment, which might be a read error. The gene calls are TRBV24-1 and TRBJ2-1; D might be TRBD2 (5 bases). Germline assignment: CDR1 KGHDR and CDR2 SFDVKD. The CDR3 covers 13 residues. The CDR3 here is CATSDPGYNEQLF. DNA of the CDR3: TGTGCCACCAGTGATCCGGGGTACAATGAGCAGCTCTTC.

The chain combines TRBV4-1 with TRBJ1-4; TRBD1 aligns across 10 bases. From germline, CDR1 is MGHRA and CDR2 YSYEKL. V lost 1 base and J lost 8; bases outside the gene matches: 4. This CDR3 is 15 amino acids long. CDR3 loop: CASSQGDRGTEKLFF. For the CDR3, the DNA is TGCGCCAGCAGCCAAGGGGACAGGGGTACCGAAAAACTGTTTTTT.

In regard to this clonotype: It may be a read error: a sequence one base away is much more abundant. In nucleotides, the CDR3 is TGTGTCAGCAGCTTAACGCTCGGGGGCACAGATACGCAGTATTTT. Translating it yields CVSSLTLGGTDTQYF. The chain is built from TRBV7-9 and TRBJ2-3; D possibly corresponds to TRBD2 (5 bases). Looked up from germline, CDR1 is SEHNR and CDR2 is FQNEAQ (reference sequence). The CDR3 contains 15 residues.

This clonotype was recorded at least ten times. The V gene is TRBV6-1, the J gene TRBJ2-7; TRBD2 is a possible D gene (5 bases). CDR1 is MNHNS and CDR2 is SASEGT in the germline V gene. The CDR3 runs 14 residues. Trimming took 1 base from V and 3 from J, leaving 10 bases between them. CDR3 protein: CASSEGGVGYEQYF. Here the CDR3 DNA reads TGTGCCAGCAGTGAAGGGGGAGTCGGCTACGAGCAGTACTTC.

This clonotype came up a few times. V usage is TRBV3-1 and J usage is TRBJ2-3, with a tentative D call TRBD2 (5 bases). The V end was cut by 2 bases, the J end by 6 bases, with 12 bases between. The length of the CDR3 is 14 residues. Germline CDR1 is LGHDT and CDR2 is YNNKEL (reference sequence). Here the CDR3 DNA reads TGTGCCAGCAGCCAATTCCGAGCGGCGGATACGCAGTATTTT. Encoded protein: CASSQFRAADTQYF.

This clonotype came up a few times. The chain is built from TRBV3-1 and TRBJ2-2; D might be TRBD2 (6 bases). This CDR3 is built from 15 residues. Germline CDR1 is LGHDT and CDR2 is YNNKEL (reference sequence). Trimming removed 2 bases at V and 4 bases at J, with 11 bases between. The CDR3 DNA reads TGTGCCAGCAGCCAAACTAGCTATAGCACCGGGGAGCTGTTTTTT. This sequence encodes CASSQTSYSTGELFF. Together with reference TRBV3-1 and TRBJ2-2, the CDR3 gives the full variable domain: DTAVSQTPKYLVTQMGNDKSIKCEQNLGHDTMYWYKQDSKKFLKIMFSYNNKELIINETVPNRFSPKSPDKAHLNLHINSLELGDSAVYFCASSQTSYSTGELFFGEGSRLTVL.

This clonotype was detected many times. This chain uses TRBV20-1 with TRBJ2-1; the match to TRBD2 covers 8 bases. In germline, CDR1 is DFQATT, CDR2 SNEGSKA (reference sequence). The CDR3 totals 15 residues. The ends lost 0 bases at V and 9 bases at J; junction bases unmatched: 10. The CDR3 here is CSARDTGLEWGEQFF. In DNA, the CDR3 is TGCAGTGCTAGAGATACGGGACTAGAATGGGGTGAGCAGTTCTTC.

This clonotype was counted at least ten times. The chain uses TRBV28 and TRBJ2-3; 7 bases are shared with TRBD2. This CDR3 spans 15 amino acids. Trimming cost V 6 bases and J 2 bases; bases outside gene matches: 8. Germline CDR1 MDHEN, CDR2 SYDVKM. CDR3 sequence: CASSRAGEVTDTQYF. In DNA form, the CDR3 reads TGTGCCAGCAGCCGCGCGGGAGAGGTCACAGATACGCAGTATTTT.

The V and J genes are TRBV19 and TRBJ2-1; TRBD2 agrees at 8 bases. The CDR3 is 14 amino acids. The trim removed 3 bases at V and 10 bases at J, leaving 8 bases unmatched. CDR1 is LNHDA and CDR2 is SQIVND in the germline V gene (reference sequence). CDR3 residues: CASSMVSGGGEQFF. The CDR3 DNA reads as TGTGCCAGTAGTATGGTCAGCGGGGGCGGGGAGCAGTTCTTC.